This T cell receptor (beta chain) was captured by sequencing in a study of blood T cell repertoires in COVID-19. In the original workflow: Estimation of nucleated cell counts was performed using reference gene primer amplification. Profiling relied on immunoSEQ multiplex PCR, and the TCRdb table lists in-frame clones only, not all of them. V and J calls and clone size are those listed in that table; D and trimming were worked out from the DNA. In the table there are roughly 250,000 clones, 70% to 85% of which are singletons. This CDR3 has 14 residues. The sequenced sample was peripheral blood. This chain connects TRBV21-1 to TRBJ2-7; the D call in the table, TRBD2, was not verified against the DNA. TRBV21-1 is tagged as a pseudogene. This sequence originates from a woman of 80 years or more with active or convalescent COVID-19. The CDR3: CASSKKKHSYEQYF. The CDR3 DNA reads as TGTGCCAGCAGCAAAAAAAAGCACTCCTACGAGCAGTACTTC.